This note documents a single T cell receptor (beta chain) sequence. The sample comes from a study of human T cells and chemical hapten exposure. Study-wide context: Alopecia areata, totalis or universalis was found in mostly female patients.

Germline V gene sequence: CDR1 SGHVS, CDR2 FNYEAQ. Trimming took off 5 bases at V and 0 bases at J, with 7 bases between the two ends. The CDR3 loop spans 13 amino acids. During construction of the library, unique molecular identifiers were attached to individual cDNA molecules for quantitative, reproducible TCR counting. TCRdb independently ran MiXCR on the RACE reads; one entry per CDR3 protein. The sample carries around 200,000 distinct CDR3 sequences, more than 20% recorded once. Time point defined: patch test 3, about 24 weeks after DPC sensitization. Treatment denoted: therapeutic diphenylcyclopropenone sensitization with weekly scalp DPC. Patches went on only after blood had been drawn each time. Total RNA was isolated from unfractionated whole blood.

The sequence came from a woman in her thirties or forties with alopecia areata. Some clones in this sample may be carry-over from other donors' samples. The sequenced sample was whole blood, obtained in connection with sensitization to the hapten diphenylcyclopropenone (DPC). This chain uses TRBV7-6 with TRBJ2-5, with TRBD1 as a possible D gene (5 bases). The CDR3 DNA is TGTGCCAGCAGCCGACAGTACCAAGAGACCCAGTACTTC. Its translation: CASSRQYQETQYF.